These T cell receptor beta chains were read from a single sample in a study of blood T cells in healthy people across ages. TCRdb re-analysed the 5' RACE reads in MiXCR, keeping a single row per CDR3 protein. Among around 970,000 distinct CDR3 sequences listed, roughly 51% were seen once. Sequences were obtained from blood. These TCRs come from a woman in her fifties or sixties in good health. Each CDR3 is given with its conserved first and last residue. Fields, in order: V gene, CDR3 length, clone size, D gene, J gene, CDR3 protein, CDR3 DNA. D genes are given only for firm matches. Expanded clones are given a class, and other clones once, few, many or no size at all.

>TRBV4-2|16|.|.|TRBJ2-5
CASSQVALAPQETQYF
TGTGCCAGCAGCCAAGTTGCATTGGCCCCGCAAGAGACCCAGTACTTC
>TRBV15|12|.|.|TRBJ1-2
CATSHLSSGYTF
TGTGCCACCAGCCATTTGTCTTCCGGCTACACCTTC
>TRBV2|14|.|TRBD2|TRBJ2-1
CASSGGGLVQSQFF
TGTGCCAGCAGTGGGGGGGGACTAGTGCAATCGCAGTTCTTC
>TRBV5-1|16|.|.|TRBJ2-6
CASSLVPLIGANVLTF
TGCGCCAGCAGCTTGGTTCCATTAATAGGGGCCAACGTCCTGACTTTC
>TRBV6-6|13|once|TRBD1|TRBJ1-1
CASTRQGWTEAFF
TGTGCCAGCACTAGACAGGGTTGGACTGAAGCTTTCTTT
>TRBV20-1|11|.|.|TRBJ2-7
CSAAFLYEQYF
TGCAGTGCCGCCTTCCTCTACGAGCAGTACTTC
>TRBV29-1|15|.|.|TRBJ1-1
CSVVLGGGVSTEAFF
TGCAGCGTTGTACTGGGGGGAGGGGTGAGCACTGAAGCTTTCTTT
>TRBV28|15|.|TRBD2|TRBJ2-7
CASSFRLAGVDEQYF
TGTGCCAGCAGTTTTAGGCTAGCGGGAGTCGACGAGCAGTACTTC
>TRBV20-1|16|few|TRBD1|TRBJ2-1
CSARDPNRGNHNEQFF
TGCAGTGCTAGAGATCCGAACAGGGGAAACCACAATGAGCAGTTCTTC
>TRBV19|14|once|TRBD2|TRBJ2-7
CASSIALAATEQYF
TGTGCCAGTAGTATAGCACTAGCGGCAACCGAGCAGTACTTC
>TRBV7-2|15|.|.|TRBJ2-6
CASAEMASGANVLTF
TGTGCCAGCGCTGAGATGGCCTCTGGGGCCAACGTCCTGACTTTC
>TRBV15|14|.|.|TRBJ1-1
CATVNGGVNTEAFF
TGTGCCACCGTGAACGGGGGAGTGAACACTGAAGCTTTCTTT
>TRBV7-2|14|.|TRBD2|TRBJ2-7
CASSLGAGDNEQYF
TGTGCCAGCAGCTTAGGAGCGGGAGATAACGAGCAGTACTTC
>TRBV6-1|16|.|.|TRBJ1-3
CASSEFRGSSGNTIYF
TGTGCCAGCAGTGAATTCCGAGGGAGCTCTGGAAACACCATATATTTT
>TRBV29-1|11|few|.|TRBJ2-3
CSVNSGDTQYF
TGCAGCGTAAATTCCGGAGATACGCAGTATTTT
>TRBV7-9|17|.|.|TRBJ1-2
CASSLAYGAGTNYGYTF
TGTGCCAGCAGCTTAGCGTACGGTGCAGGAACTAACTATGGCTACACCTTC
>TRBV2|18|.|TRBD1|TRBJ2-5
CAIEGGTDRGIRQETQYF
TGTGCCATCGAAGGGGGGACTGACAGGGGGATTCGCCAAGAGACCCAGTACTTC
>TRBV10-3|16|.|.|TRBJ2-3
CAISEGQRWFTDTQYF
TGTGCCATCAGTGAGGGACAGCGGTGGTTCACAGATACGCAGTATTTT